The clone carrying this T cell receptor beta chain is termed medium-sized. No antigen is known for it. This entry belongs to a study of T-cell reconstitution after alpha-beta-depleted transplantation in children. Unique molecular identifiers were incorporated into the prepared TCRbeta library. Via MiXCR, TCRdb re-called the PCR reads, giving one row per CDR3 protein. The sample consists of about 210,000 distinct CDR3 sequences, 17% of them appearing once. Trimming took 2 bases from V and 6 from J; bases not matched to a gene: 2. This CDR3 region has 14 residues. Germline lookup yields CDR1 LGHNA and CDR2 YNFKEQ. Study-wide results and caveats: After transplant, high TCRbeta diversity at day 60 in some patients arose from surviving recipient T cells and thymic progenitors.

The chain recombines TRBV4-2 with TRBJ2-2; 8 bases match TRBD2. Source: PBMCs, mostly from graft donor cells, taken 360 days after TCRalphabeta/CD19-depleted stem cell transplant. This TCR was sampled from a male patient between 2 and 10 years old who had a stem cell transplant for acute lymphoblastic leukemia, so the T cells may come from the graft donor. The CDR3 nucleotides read TGTGCCAGCAGCCAAAACGGGGGGGCCGGGGAGCTGTTTTTT. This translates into CASSQNGGAGELFF.